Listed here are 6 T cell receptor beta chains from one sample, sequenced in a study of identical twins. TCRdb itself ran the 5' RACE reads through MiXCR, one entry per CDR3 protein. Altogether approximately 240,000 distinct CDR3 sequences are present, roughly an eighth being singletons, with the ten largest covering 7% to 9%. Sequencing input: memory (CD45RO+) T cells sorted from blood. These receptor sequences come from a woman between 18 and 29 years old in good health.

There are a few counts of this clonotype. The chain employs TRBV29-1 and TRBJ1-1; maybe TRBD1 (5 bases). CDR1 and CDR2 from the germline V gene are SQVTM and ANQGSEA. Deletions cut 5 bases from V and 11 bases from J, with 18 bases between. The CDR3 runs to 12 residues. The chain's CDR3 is CSVLRAGNMAFF. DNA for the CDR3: TGCAGCGTTCTCAGGGCGGGGAATATGGCTTTCTTT.

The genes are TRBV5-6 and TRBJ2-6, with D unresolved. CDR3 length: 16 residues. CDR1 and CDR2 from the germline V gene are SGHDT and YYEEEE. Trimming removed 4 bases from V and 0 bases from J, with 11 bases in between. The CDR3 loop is CASSVPKSSGANVLTF. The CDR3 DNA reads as TGTGCCAGCAGCGTACCTAAGAGCTCTGGGGCCAACGTCCTGACTTTC.

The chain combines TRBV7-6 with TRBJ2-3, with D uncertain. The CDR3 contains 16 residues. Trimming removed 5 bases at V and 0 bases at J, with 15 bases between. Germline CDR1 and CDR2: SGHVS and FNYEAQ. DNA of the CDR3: TGTGCCAGCAGCCCCGGCGCCATTCCTAGCACAGATACGCAGTATTTT. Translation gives CASSPGAIPSTDTQYF.

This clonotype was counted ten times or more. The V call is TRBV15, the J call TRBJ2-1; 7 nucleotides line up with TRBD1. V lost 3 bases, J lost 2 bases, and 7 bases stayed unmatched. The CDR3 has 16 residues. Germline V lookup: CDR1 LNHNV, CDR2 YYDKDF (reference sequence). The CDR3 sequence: CATSRSGQRPYNEQFF. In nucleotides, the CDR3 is TGTGCCACCAGCAGGTCGGGACAGCGTCCCTACAATGAGCAGTTCTTC.

This CDR3 reads CASYVEGGGTTNYGYTF. The CDR3 DNA sequence: TGTGCCAGCTATGTAGAGGGGGGCGGGACGACTAACTATGGCTACACCTTC. The chain recombines TRBV7-9 with TRBJ1-2, with D perhaps TRBD1 (6 bases). Germline-derived CDR1 and CDR2 are SEHNR and FQNEAQ (reference sequence). This CDR3 contains 17 residues. Trimming stripped 8 bases from V and 0 bases from J, with 22 bases between.

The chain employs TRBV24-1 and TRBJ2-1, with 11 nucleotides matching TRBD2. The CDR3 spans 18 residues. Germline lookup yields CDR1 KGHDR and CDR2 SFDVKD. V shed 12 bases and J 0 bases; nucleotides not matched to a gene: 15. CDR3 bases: TGTGCCGCTATGGGACTAGCGGACTATAGGAGCTCCTACAATGAGCAGTTCTTC. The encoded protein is CAAMGLADYRSSYNEQFF.